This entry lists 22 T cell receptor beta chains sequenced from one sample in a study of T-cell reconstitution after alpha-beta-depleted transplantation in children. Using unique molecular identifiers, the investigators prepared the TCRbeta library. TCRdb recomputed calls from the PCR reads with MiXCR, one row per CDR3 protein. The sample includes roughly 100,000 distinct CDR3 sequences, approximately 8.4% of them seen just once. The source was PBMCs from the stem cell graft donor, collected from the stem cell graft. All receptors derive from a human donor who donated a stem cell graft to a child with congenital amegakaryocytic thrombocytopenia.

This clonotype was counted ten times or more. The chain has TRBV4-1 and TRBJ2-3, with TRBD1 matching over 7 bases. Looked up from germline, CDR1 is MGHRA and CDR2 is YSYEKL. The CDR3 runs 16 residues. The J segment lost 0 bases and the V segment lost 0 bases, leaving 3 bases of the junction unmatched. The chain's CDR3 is CASSQDQQGSTDTQYF. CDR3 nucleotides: TGCGCCAGCAGCCAAGATCAACAGGGGAGCACAGATACGCAGTATTTT.

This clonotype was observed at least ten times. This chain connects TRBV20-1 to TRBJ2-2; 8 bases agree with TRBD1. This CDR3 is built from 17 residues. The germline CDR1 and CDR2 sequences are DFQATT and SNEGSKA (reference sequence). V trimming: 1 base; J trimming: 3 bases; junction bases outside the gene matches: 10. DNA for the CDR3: TGCAGTGCTAGAGGCTCGAACAGGGGGACGCACACCGGGGAGCTGTTTTTT. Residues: CSARGSNRGTHTGELFF.

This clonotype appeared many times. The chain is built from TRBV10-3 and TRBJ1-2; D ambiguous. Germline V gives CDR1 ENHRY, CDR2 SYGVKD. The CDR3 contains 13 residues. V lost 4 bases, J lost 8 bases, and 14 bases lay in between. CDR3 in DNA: TGTGCCATCAGTGTAGCCTCCTCGGAGGGCTACACCTTC. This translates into CAISVASSEGYTF.

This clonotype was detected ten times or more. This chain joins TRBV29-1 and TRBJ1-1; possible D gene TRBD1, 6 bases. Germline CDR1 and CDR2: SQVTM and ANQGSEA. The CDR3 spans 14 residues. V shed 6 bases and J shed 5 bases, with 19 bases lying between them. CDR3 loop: CSVHRSGGGTEAFF. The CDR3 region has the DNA TGCAGCGTCCACAGGTCCGGAGGGGGTACTGAAGCTTTCTTT. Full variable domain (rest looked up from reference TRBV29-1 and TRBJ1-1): SAVISQKPSRDICQRGTSLTIQCQVDSQVTMMFWYRQQPGQSLTLIATANQGSEATYESGFVIDKFPISRPNLTFSTLTVSNMSPEDSSIYLCSVHRSGGGTEAFFGQGTRLTVV.

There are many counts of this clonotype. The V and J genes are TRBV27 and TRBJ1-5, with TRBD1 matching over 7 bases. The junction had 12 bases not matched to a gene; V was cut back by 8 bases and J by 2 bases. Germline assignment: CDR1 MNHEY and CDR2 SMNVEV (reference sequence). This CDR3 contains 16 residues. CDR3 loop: CASGNRQGSGNQPQHF. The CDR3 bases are TGTGCCAGCGGAAATCGACAGGGATCGGGCAATCAGCCCCAGCATTTT.

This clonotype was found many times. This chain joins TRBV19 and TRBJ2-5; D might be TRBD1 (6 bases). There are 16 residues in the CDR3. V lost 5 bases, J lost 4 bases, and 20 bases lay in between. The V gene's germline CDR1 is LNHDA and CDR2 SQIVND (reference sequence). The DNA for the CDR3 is TGTGCCAGTAGTGACGAGCGTAGGACAGCCGGAGAGACCCAGTACTTC. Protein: CASSDERRTAGETQYF. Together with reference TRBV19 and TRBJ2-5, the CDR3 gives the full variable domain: DGGITQSPKYLFRKEGQNVTLSCEQNLNHDAMYWYRQDPGQGLRLIYYSQIVNDFQKGDIAEGYSVSREKKESFPLTVTSAQKNPTAFYLCASSDERRTAGETQYFGPGTRLLVL.

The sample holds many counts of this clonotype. The CDR3: CASSIQGQGELFF. The CDR3, as DNA: TGCGCCAGCAGCATTCAGGGCCAAGGGGAGCTGTTTTTT. The V and J genes are TRBV5-1 and TRBJ2-2, with D tentatively TRBD1 (5 bases). With 4 bases removed from V and 8 bases from J, the gap between germline ends came to 12 bases. This CDR3 has 13 residues. Germline CDR1 SGHRS, CDR2 YFSETQ.

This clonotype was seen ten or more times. CDR3: CASSAGTNTGELFF. The CDR3, as DNA: TGTGCCAGCAGTGCTGGGACGAACACCGGGGAGCTGTTTTTT. J is TRBJ2-2 and V is TRBV28; D call uncertain. The CDR3 is 14 residues long. The germline gives CDR1 MDHEN, CDR2 SYDVKM. V dropped 5 bases and J dropped 0 bases, with 7 bases sitting between them.

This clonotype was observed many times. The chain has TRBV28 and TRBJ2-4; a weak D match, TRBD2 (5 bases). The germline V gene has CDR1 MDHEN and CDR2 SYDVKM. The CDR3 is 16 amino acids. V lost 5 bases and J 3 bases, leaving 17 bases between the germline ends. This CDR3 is CASSTPASGSKNIQYF. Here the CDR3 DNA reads TGTGCCAGCAGTACCCCCGCGTCGGGGAGCAAAAACATTCAGTACTTC.

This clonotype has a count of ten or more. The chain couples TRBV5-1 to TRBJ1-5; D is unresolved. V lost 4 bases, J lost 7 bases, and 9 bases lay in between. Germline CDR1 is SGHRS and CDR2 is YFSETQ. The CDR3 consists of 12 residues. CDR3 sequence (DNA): TGCGCCAGCAGCGGAACAGACCAGCCCCAGCATTTT. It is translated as CASSGTDQPQHF.

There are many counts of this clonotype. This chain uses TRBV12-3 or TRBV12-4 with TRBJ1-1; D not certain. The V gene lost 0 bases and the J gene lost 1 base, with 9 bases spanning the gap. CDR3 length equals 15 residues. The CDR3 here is CASSLALDGNTEAFF. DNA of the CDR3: TGTGCCAGCAGTTTAGCCCTAGACGGGAACACTGAAGCTTTCTTT.

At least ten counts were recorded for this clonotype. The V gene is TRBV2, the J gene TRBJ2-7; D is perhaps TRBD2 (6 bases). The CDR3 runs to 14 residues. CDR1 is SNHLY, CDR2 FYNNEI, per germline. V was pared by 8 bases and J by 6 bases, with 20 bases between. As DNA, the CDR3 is TGTGCCAGCCGATTAAGCTTACTAGCTGTCGAGCAGTACTTC. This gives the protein CASRLSLLAVEQYF. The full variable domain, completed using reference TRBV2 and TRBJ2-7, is EPEVTQTPSHQVTQMGQEVILRCVPISNHLYFYWYRQILGQKVEFLVSFYNNEISEKSEIFDDQFSVERPDGSNFTLKIRSTKLEDSAMYFCASRLSLLAVEQYFGPGTRLTVT.

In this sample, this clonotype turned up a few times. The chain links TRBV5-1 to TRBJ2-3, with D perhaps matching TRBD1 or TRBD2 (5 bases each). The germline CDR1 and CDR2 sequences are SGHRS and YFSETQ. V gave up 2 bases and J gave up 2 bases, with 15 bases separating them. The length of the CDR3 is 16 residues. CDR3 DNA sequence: TGCGCCAGCAGCTTTACTGGGGGTAGGAACACAGATACGCAGTATTTT. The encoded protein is CASSFTGGRNTDTQYF.

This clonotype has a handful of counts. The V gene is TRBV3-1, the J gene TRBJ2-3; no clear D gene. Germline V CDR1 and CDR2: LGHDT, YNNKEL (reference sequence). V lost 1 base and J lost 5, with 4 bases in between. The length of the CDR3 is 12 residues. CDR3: CASSQAGDTQYF. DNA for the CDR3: TGTGCCAGCAGCCAAGCCGGAGATACGCAGTATTTT.

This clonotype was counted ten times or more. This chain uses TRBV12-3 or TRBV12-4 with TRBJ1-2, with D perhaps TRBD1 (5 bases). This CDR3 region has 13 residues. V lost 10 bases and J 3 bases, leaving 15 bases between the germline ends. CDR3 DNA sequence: TGTGCCATTATGACAGTCCTCGACTATGGCTACACCTTC. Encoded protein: CAIMTVLDYGYTF.

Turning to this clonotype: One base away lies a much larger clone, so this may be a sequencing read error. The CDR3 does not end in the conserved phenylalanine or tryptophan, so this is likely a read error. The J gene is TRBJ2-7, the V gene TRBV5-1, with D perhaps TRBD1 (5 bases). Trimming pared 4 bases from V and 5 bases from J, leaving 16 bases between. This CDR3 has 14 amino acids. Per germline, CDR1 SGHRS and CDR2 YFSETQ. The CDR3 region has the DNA TGCGCCAGCAGCCCCCGACAGATTCAGGACGAGCAGTACTTG. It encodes CASSPRQIQDEQYL.

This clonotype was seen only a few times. CDR3 nucleotides: TGTGCCAGCAGCCCGGGACACGGTTCGAACACTGAAGCTTTCTTT. The encoded protein is CASSPGHGSNTEAFF. V and J are TRBV3-1 and TRBJ1-1; the D gene is possibly TRBD1 (6 bases). From germline, CDR1 is LGHDT and CDR2 YNNKEL (reference sequence). There are 15 residues in the CDR3. V lost 4 bases and J 1 base, leaving 13 bases between the germline ends.

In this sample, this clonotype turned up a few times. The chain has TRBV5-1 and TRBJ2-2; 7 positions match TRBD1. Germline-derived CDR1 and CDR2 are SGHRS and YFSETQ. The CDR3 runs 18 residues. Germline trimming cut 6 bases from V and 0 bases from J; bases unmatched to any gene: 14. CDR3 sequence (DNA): TGCGCCAGCACCAAACTATCACAGGGGTTCTCGAACACCGGGGAGCTGTTTTTT. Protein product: CASTKLSQGFSNTGELFF.

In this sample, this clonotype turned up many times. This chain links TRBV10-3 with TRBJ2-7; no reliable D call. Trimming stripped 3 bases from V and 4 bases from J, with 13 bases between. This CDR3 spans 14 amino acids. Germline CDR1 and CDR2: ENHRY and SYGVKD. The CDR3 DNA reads TGTGCCATCAGTGATCCCCGGGTCGATTACGAGCAGTACTTC. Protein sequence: CAISDPRVDYEQYF.

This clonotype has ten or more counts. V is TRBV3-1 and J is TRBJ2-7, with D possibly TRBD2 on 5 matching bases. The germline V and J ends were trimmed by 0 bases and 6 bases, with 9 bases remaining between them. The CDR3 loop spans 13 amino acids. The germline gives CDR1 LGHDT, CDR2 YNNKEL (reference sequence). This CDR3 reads CASSQERRAEQYF. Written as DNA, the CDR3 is TGTGCCAGCAGCCAAGAACGGCGGGCCGAGCAGTACTTC.

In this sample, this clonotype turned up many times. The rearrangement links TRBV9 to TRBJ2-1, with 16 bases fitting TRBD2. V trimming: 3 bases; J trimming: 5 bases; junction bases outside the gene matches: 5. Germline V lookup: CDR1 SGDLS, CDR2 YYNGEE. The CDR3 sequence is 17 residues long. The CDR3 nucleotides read TGTGCCAGCAGCGCGGGACTAGCGGGAGGGCCGAACAATGAGCAGTTCTTC. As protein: CASSAGLAGGPNNEQFF.

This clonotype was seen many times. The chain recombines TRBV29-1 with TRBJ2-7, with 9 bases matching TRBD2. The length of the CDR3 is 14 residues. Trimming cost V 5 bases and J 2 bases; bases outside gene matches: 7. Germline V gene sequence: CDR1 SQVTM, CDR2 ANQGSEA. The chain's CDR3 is CSVQLAGPTYEQYF. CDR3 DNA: TGCAGCGTTCAACTAGCGGGCCCTACCTACGAGCAGTACTTC.